A single sample gave rise to the 5 T cell receptor beta chains below, sequenced in a study of T cell responses to AZD1222 COVID-19 vaccine. TCRdb's table, derived via immunoSEQ multiplex PCR, lists solely in-frame clones and lacks some. The data contain 120,000 or so clones, approximately 92% of them singletons. Material: peripheral blood, obtained on day 0 of AZD1222 vaccination. The receptors stem from an adult in good health.

In the case of this clone: Its ends do not fully match the called genes, so a read error is possible. V is TRBV6-2 or TRBV6-3 and J is TRBJ1-2, with TRBD1 matching 10 bases. This CDR3 spans 15 amino acids. CDR1 and CDR2 (germline): MNHEY, SVGEGT. CDR3 loop: CAGSYSRDRGYGYTF. DNA for the CDR3: TGTGCCGGCAGTTACTCGAGGGACAGGGGCTATGGCTACACCTTC.

This clone was seen once. The genes are TRBV7-2 and TRBJ2-3, with 9 nucleotides matching TRBD2. The CDR3 is made up of 18 amino acids. CDR1 is SGHTA, CDR2 FQGNSA, per germline. V shed 4 bases, J shed 8 bases, and the junction held 19 bases outside the gene matches. CDR3: CASSSLPGPSGEWGTQYF. CDR3 coding DNA: TGTGCCAGCAGCTCCCTCCCCGGGCCTAGCGGGGAGTGGGGTACGCAGTATTTT.

For this clone: The junction does not match germline at one end; this may be a read error. The rearrangement joins TRBV7-9 to TRBJ2-1; TRBD1 might be the D (5 bases). The CDR3 consists of 13 residues. Looked up from germline, CDR1 is SEHNR and CDR2 is FQNEAQ (reference sequence). CDR3 region: CASSLNSQQVRVF. CDR3 bases: TGTGCCAGCAGCTTAAATTCCCAACAGGTGCGCGTCTTC.

The chain employs TRBV11-2 and TRBJ2-7, with D maybe TRBD1 (5 bases). The germline gives CDR1 SGHAT, CDR2 FQNNGV. This CDR3 region has 13 residues. Trimming shortened V by 2 bases and J by 2 bases, and 7 bases separated the two germline ends. This CDR3 reads CASSLSGTYEQYF. CDR3 DNA sequence: TGTGCCAGCAGCTTATCAGGGACCTACGAGCAGTACTTC.

This clone was observed a few times. V and J are TRBV28 and TRBJ1-2; 7 bases agree with TRBD1. CDR3 size: 14 residues. Germline trimming cut 5 bases from V and 4 bases from J; bases unmatched to any gene: 7. Looked up from germline, CDR1 is MDHEN and CDR2 is SYDVKM. The CDR3 DNA reads TGTGCCAGCAGTCAGACAGGGATAGGCTATGGCTACACCTTC. Translating gives CASSQTGIGYGYTF.